This entry features one TCR beta chain sequence. Its antigen is currently unknown. This sample is part of a study of shared clonotypes between healthy human individuals. Study-level information: Those who served as donors were two women and three men between the ages of 18 and 49. Study observations and caveats: When compared with the clonotypes that were shared by all four sorted-subset donors, the non-shared clonotypes turned out to have lower generation probabilities.

Into CD45RA+ naive and CD45RA-negative memory subsets, the CD4+ cells were split. The method was immunoSEQ multiplex PCR; TCRdb's version includes in-frame clones alone and lacks a portion of them. The sample has over 850,000 clones, 75% to 80% seen once. Looked up from germline, CDR1 is KGHSH and CDR2 is LQKENI. The CDR3 sequence is 13 residues long. V was clipped by 2 bases and J by 8 bases; unmatched bases: 5. The origin of this receptor is a man in his late teens or twenties in good health. Some clones in this sample may be carry-over from other donors' samples. The chain recombines TRBV18 with TRBJ1-2; 7 nucleotides align to TRBD1. Sequencing was performed on memory CD4+ T cells from PBMCs. The subset was: CD45RA-negative fraction. The CDR3 region has the DNA TGTGCCAGCTCACCAAGGGACAGCCTAGGCTACACCTTC. This sequence encodes CASSPRDSLGYTF.